This T cell receptor beta chain was profiled in a study of T-cell reconstitution after alpha-beta-depleted transplantation in children. Study observations and caveats: T-cell numbers and diversity, one year after transplant, stemmed largely from T cells that were newly produced. Surviving recipient cells, namely T cells and thymic progenitors, were the source of high day-60 TCRbeta diversity in some patients. Several hundred expanded graft clones reportedly were the source of alpha-beta T cells about two months after transplant.

Unique molecular identifiers were incorporated during preparation of the TCRbeta library. TCRdb redid the calling of the PCR reads with MiXCR, one entry per CDR3 protein. The sample has approximately 270,000 distinct CDR3 sequences; more than 20% are singletons. The CDR3 has 14 residues. The V gene's germline CDR1 is MGHRA and CDR2 YSYEKL. Trimming removed 2 bases at V and 3 bases at J, with 11 bases between. Comment on this clonotype: Its antigen is still unknown.

The chain links TRBV4-1 to TRBJ2-7; D is ambiguous. This sample comprised PBMCs, mostly from graft donor cells, obtained 360 days after TCRalphabeta/CD19-depleted stem cell transplant. The source is a female patient aged 2-9 years who had a stem cell transplant for congenital amegakaryocytic thrombocytopenia, so the T cells may come from the graft donor. CDR3 DNA: TGCGCCAGCAGCCAAATTTCCACTATCTACGAGCAGTACTTC. Its translation: CASSQISTIYEQYF.